The present TCR beta chain was sequenced within a study of long-term antiretroviral therapy in people with HIV. General study findings and limits: In samples taken after ART, diversity increased but remained below transplant donor control levels. CDR3 lengths in HIV samples spanned a narrower range than controls.

Sequencing used immunoSEQ v3.0 at survey level. Profiling relied on immunoSEQ multiplex PCR, and the TCRdb table lists in-frame clones only, not all of them. The profile covers 25,000 or so clones, with about 85% appearing a single time and 3.6% taken by the ten largest. Trimming took off 2 bases at V and 3 bases at J, with 15 bases between the two ends. The germline gives CDR1 SGHAT, CDR2 FQNNGV. The CDR3 contains 16 residues. Notes on this clone: The antigen remains unidentified.

J is TRBJ2-3 and V is TRBV11-2, with D possibly matching TRBD2 (5 bases). The sequenced sample was unsorted PBMCs, obtained 1.9 years after starting antiretroviral therapy. The sequence derives from a woman between 25 and 40 years old with HIV. The CDR3, as DNA: TGTGCCAGCAGCTTATTCCCGGGATACAGTACAGATACGCAGTATTTT. It is translated as CASSLFPGYSTDTQYF.